A single sample is the source of the 24 T cell receptor beta chains below, sequenced in a study of cytomegalovirus exposure and HLA in healthy donors. It was with 60 Vbeta and 13 Jbeta primers that the PCR ran. Using immunoSEQ multiplex PCR, the repertoire was profiled, and TCRdb retains in-frame clones only, with some absent. The profile shows roughly 130,000 clones, around three quarters of them singletons. Sequencing input: PBMCs. The source of these receptors is a young man in good health and CMV-seronegative.

This clone was counted between two and nine times. As DNA, the CDR3 is TGCGCCAGCAGCCCCCGGGCTAGCGGATACGAGCAGTACTTC. Translation: CASSPRASGYEQYF. This sequence joins TRBV4-1 and TRBJ2-7, with 7 bases matching TRBD2. The CDR3 extends over 14 amino acids. The germline V gene encodes CDR1 MGHRA and CDR2 YSYEKL. The junction had 7 bases not matched to a gene; V was cut back by 4 bases and J by 4 bases.

In DNA form, the CDR3 reads TGTGCCAGCAGCCCGCGAAACTACGAGCAGTTCTTC. It yields the protein CASSPRNYEQFF. This chain uses TRBV7-6 with TRBJ2-1; D is uncertain. Germline values: CDR1 SGHVS, CDR2 FNYEAQ. This CDR3 region has 12 residues. Between the trimmed V and J ends, which lost 5 bases and 10 bases, there was a span of 12 bases.

CDR3 nucleotides: TGTGCCAGCAGTGTCGATCAGGGCTATCGGGAGCAGTACTTC. As protein: CASSVDQGYREQYF. The J gene is TRBJ2-7, the V gene TRBV6-1; D perhaps matches TRBD1 (5 bases). The CDR3 runs to 14 residues. Germline lookup yields CDR1 MNHNS and CDR2 SASEGT. Trimming took 4 bases from V and 7 from J, leaving 17 bases between them.

The gene calls are TRBV5-4 and TRBJ2-2, with 7 bases fitting TRBD2. Germline V gene data show CDR1 as SGHNT and CDR2 as YYREEE (reference sequence). The CDR3 runs to 15 residues. Trimming took 4 bases from V and 0 from J; bases not matched to a gene: 3. The CDR3 loop reads CASSASGANTGELFF. CDR3 coding DNA: TGTGCCAGCAGCGCTAGCGGTGCGAACACCGGGGAGCTGTTTTTT.

The V call is TRBV10-1, the J call TRBJ2-3, with 10 nucleotides matching TRBD1. Looked up from germline, CDR1 is WNHNN and CDR2 is SYGVQD (reference sequence). This CDR3 region has 18 residues. V lost 2 bases, J lost 3 bases, and 11 bases stayed unmatched. CDR3 DNA: TGCGCCAGCAGTGAGGTAGGGACAGGGGCGGGAAAAACAGATACGCAGTATTTT. Residues: CASSEVGTGAGKTDTQYF.

The chain links TRBV6-5 to TRBJ1-3, with D unresolved. The CDR3 is 13 amino acids. Deletions cut 7 bases from V and 4 bases from J, with 11 bases between. Germline assignment: CDR1 MNHEY and CDR2 SVGAGI. The CDR3 region has the DNA TGTGCCAGCACTGGGAGTCCAGGAAACACCATATATTTT. It is translated as CASTGSPGNTIYF.

This clone occurred once. The V call is TRBV2, the J call TRBJ2-4; D remains ambiguous. Trimming pared 3 bases from V and 0 bases from J, leaving 15 bases between. This CDR3 spans 17 amino acids. From germline, CDR1 is SNHLY and CDR2 FYNNEI. The CDR3 here is CASSDVLSRLAKNIQYF. The DNA of the CDR3 is TGTGCCAGCAGTGACGTCTTATCGCGTCTAGCCAAAAACATTCAGTACTTC.

This chain links TRBV6-5 with TRBJ2-3, with a possible D match to TRBD1 (5 bases). Trimming removed 5 bases from V and 5 bases from J, with 17 bases in between. Germline V gives CDR1 MNHEY, CDR2 SVGAGI. The CDR3 is made up of 15 amino acids. CDR3 residues: CASSRLPDNKDTQYF. CDR3 bases: TGTGCCAGCAGTAGATTACCGGACAATAAAGATACGCAGTATTTT.

The chain has TRBV4-3 and TRBJ2-3, with a possible D match to TRBD2 (5 bases). V was trimmed by 1 base and J by 1 base, leaving 9 bases between them. The CDR3 totals 15 residues. The germline V gene encodes CDR1 LGHNA and CDR2 YSLEER. The CDR3 protein is CASSQGDSGTDTQYF. For the CDR3, the DNA is TGCGCCAGCAGCCAAGGGGATAGCGGCACAGATACGCAGTATTTT.

This chain uses TRBV19 with TRBJ1-5; no clear D. V was pared by 7 bases and J by 5 bases, with 12 bases between. The CDR3 totals 13 residues. Germline V CDR1 and CDR2: LNHDA, SQIVND (reference sequence). The CDR3 is CASNGPSDQPQHF. In DNA form, the CDR3 reads TGTGCCAGTAATGGGCCCTCAGATCAGCCCCAGCATTTT.

V and J are TRBV28 and TRBJ1-2; perhaps TRBD1 as D (5 bases). CDR1 and CDR2 (germline): MDHEN, SYDVKM. Trimming took off 6 bases at V and 6 bases at J, with 11 bases between the two ends. This CDR3 is 12 amino acids long. The CDR3 DNA follows: TGTGCCAGCAGCTGGGGCTGGCATGGCTACACCTTC. Protein: CASSWGWHGYTF.

In its sample, this clone was seen once. The CDR3 DNA follows: TGTGCCAGCAGTTTAAGGGTAGTGGGCTTGGGGGGGAATGAGCAGTTCTTC. It codes for CASSLRVVGLGGNEQFF. The rearrangement links TRBV28 to TRBJ2-1; 7 bases fit TRBD2. The trim removed 2 bases at V and 7 bases at J, leaving 14 bases unmatched. Germline V gene data show CDR1 as MDHEN and CDR2 as SYDVKM. This CDR3 has 17 amino acids.

This rearrangement joins TRBV19 to TRBJ1-5; D call uncertain. The CDR3 totals 15 residues. The germline gives CDR1 LNHDA, CDR2 SQIVND (reference sequence). Trimming cost V 7 bases and J 3 bases, with 16 bases left between them. The CDR3 region has the DNA TGTGCCAGTACGACGGACGGACTTCCCAATCAGCCCCAGCATTTT. It translates to CASTTDGLPNQPQHF. Full variable domain (rest looked up from reference TRBV19 and TRBJ1-5): DGGITQSPKYLFRKEGQNVTLSCEQNLNHDAMYWYRQDPGQGLRLIYYSQIVNDFQKGDIAEGYSVSREKKESFPLTVTSAQKNPTAFYLCASTTDGLPNQPQHFGDGTRLSIL.

V usage is TRBV27 and J usage is TRBJ2-7; D is undetermined. The V end was cut by 5 bases, the J end by 2 bases, with 7 bases between. The length of the CDR3 is 12 residues. From germline, CDR1 is MNHEY and CDR2 SMNVEV (reference sequence). The CDR3 loop reads CASSETPYEQYF. The CDR3 coding sequence is TGTGCCAGCAGTGAAACACCCTACGAGCAGTACTTC.

V usage is TRBV27 and J usage is TRBJ2-5; 8 bases are shared with TRBD2. The last part of the DNA fits TRBJ2-7 better; the J call may be wrong. The CDR3 consists of 15 residues. Germline V gives CDR1 MNHEY, CDR2 SMNVEV (reference sequence). CDR3 nucleotides: TGTGCCAGCAGTTTAATCGGGGGGGCCACCTACGAGCAGTACTTC. This codes for CASSLIGGATYEQYF.

The rearrangement uses TRBV4-1 and TRBJ2-1; possibly TRBD2 for D (5 bases). This CDR3 comprises 17 residues. The ends were cut back, 2 bases at V and 0 bases at J, with 14 bases in the middle. Germline CDR1 is MGHRA and CDR2 is YSYEKL. The chain's CDR3 is CASSQNAGVYSYNEQFF. For the CDR3, the DNA is TGCGCCAGCAGCCAAAATGCCGGGGTTTACTCCTACAATGAGCAGTTCTTC.

This chain links TRBV10-3 with TRBJ1-2; D unclear. Germline V gene lookup returns CDR1 ENHRY and CDR2 SYGVKD. This CDR3 spans 15 amino acids. Trimming stripped 6 bases from V and 0 bases from J, with 14 bases between. CDR3 sequence reads: CAIRRQMEANYGYTF. CDR3 DNA: TGTGCCATCAGGAGACAAATGGAAGCTAACTATGGCTACACCTTC.

The chain has TRBV2 and TRBJ2-4, with 9 bases identical to TRBD1. CDR1 and CDR2 from the germline V gene are SNHLY and FYNNEI. V trimming: 6 bases; J trimming: 1 base; junction bases outside the gene matches: 7. The CDR3 spans 16 residues. The DNA for the CDR3 is TGTGCCAGCAGGGATATGACAGGGGGGGCCAAAAACATTCAGTACTTC. It is translated as CASRDMTGGAKNIQYF.

This chain connects TRBV28 to TRBJ2-5, with 7 bases lining up with TRBD2. Trimming removed 2 bases from V and 1 base from J; junction bases left unmatched: 7. CDR3 length: 16 amino acids. From germline, CDR1 is MDHEN and CDR2 SYDVKM. CDR3 region: CASSLQASGFQETQYF. The DNA of the CDR3 is TGTGCCAGCAGTTTACAGGCTAGCGGTTTCCAAGAGACCCAGTACTTC.

The rearrangement links TRBV6-6 to TRBJ2-3; no definite D call. V was trimmed by 0 bases and J by 2 bases, leaving 12 bases between them. CDR1 MNHNY and CDR2 SVGAGI come from the germline V gene (reference sequence). This CDR3 contains 16 residues. The CDR3 DNA follows: TGTGCCAGCAGTTACTCCCCTCCTTCCCCCACAGATACGCAGTATTTT. Amino acid sequence: CASSYSPPSPTDTQYF.

The chain is built from TRBV5-1 and TRBJ2-1; TRBD2 might be the D (7 bases). The CDR3 is 18 residues long. V was shortened by 3 bases and J by 7 bases, with 26 bases between the two germline ends. Germline loops: CDR1 SGHRS, CDR2 YFSETQ. The CDR3 protein is CASSWNPILGGAENEQFF. For the CDR3, the DNA is TGCGCCAGCAGCTGGAACCCAATTCTGGGGGGGGCGGAAAATGAGCAGTTCTTC.

This clone showed up just once. The V call is TRBV11-2, the J call TRBJ1-6, with D possibly TRBD1 on 5 matching bases. The CDR3 contains 14 residues. Germline assignment: CDR1 SGHAT and CDR2 FQNNGV. V gave up 0 bases and J gave up 10 bases, with 10 bases separating them. CDR3 region: CASSLDRVSSPLHF. The CDR3 DNA sequence: TGTGCCAGCAGCTTAGACAGGGTTTCCTCACCCCTCCACTTT.

The genes are TRBV29-1 and TRBJ1-2; 9 bases are a match to TRBD1. This CDR3 has 13 amino acids. Germline lookup yields CDR1 SQVTM and CDR2 ANQGSEA. V lost 6 bases, J lost 8 bases, and 10 bases stayed unmatched. CDR3 nucleotides: TGCAGCGTATTGTCCGGGACAGGGTTCGGCTACACCTTC. Translated: CSVLSGTGFGYTF.

This chain connects TRBV6-6 to TRBJ2-1, with TRBD2 as a possible D gene (6 bases). The V gene lost 4 bases and the J gene lost 0 bases, with 10 bases spanning the gap. CDR1 and CDR2 from the germline V gene are MNHNY and SVGAGI (reference sequence). The CDR3 spans 15 residues. CDR3 sequence: CASSSGTRSYNEQFF. The CDR3, as DNA: TGTGCCAGCAGTTCCGGGACTCGCTCCTACAATGAGCAGTTCTTC.